What follows are 28 T cell receptor beta chains derived from one specimen sequenced in a study of T cells in Graves' hyperthyroidism and ophthalmopathy. Amplification of TCR beta CDR3 regions was performed using RNA transcripts as template. With the HTBI primer set, the TCR CDR3 went through a first round of RT-PCR. MiXCR, applied by TCRdb to the multiplex PCR reads, yields one record per CDR3 protein. The table has 490,000 or so distinct CDR3 sequences, approximately 16% seen once. The sequenced sample was blood. These TCRs come from a woman in her twenties or thirties with Graves' ophthalmopathy.

This clonotype turned up a few times. The V gene is TRBV7-9, the J gene TRBJ1-5; D might be TRBD1 (5 bases). The germline gives CDR1 SEHNR, CDR2 FQNEAQ (reference sequence). The CDR3 is made up of 15 amino acids. V lost 1 base and J 0 bases, leaving 7 bases between the germline ends. The DNA for the CDR3 is TGTGCCAGCAGCTTAGGGACAATTAGCAATCAGCCCCAGCATTTT. Translation: CASSLGTISNQPQHF.

Ten or more counts support this clonotype. The J gene is TRBJ2-1, the V gene TRBV20-1; D is unclear. Deletions cut 0 bases from V and 0 bases from J, with 12 bases between. The V gene's germline CDR1 is DFQATT and CDR2 SNEGSKA (reference sequence). This CDR3 spans 16 amino acids. The CDR3 region has the DNA TGCAGTGCTAGAGATCCCTCGGAAGGCTCCTACAATGAGCAGTTCTTC. Translation: CSARDPSEGSYNEQFF.

In its sample, this clonotype was seen a few times. The CDR3 protein is CASSLLPGAGPKSYNEQFF. The CDR3 DNA reads as TGTGCCAGCAGCCTACTCCCGGGGGCAGGCCCTAAAAGTTACAATGAGCAGTTCTTC. The chain has TRBV6-2 or TRBV6-3 and TRBJ2-1; perhaps D is TRBD1 or TRBD2 (6 bases each). The CDR3 is 19 amino acids. Deletions cut 6 bases from V and 4 bases from J, with 28 bases between. Per the germline V gene, CDR1 is MNHEY and CDR2 is SVGEGT.

The genes are TRBV24-1 and TRBJ2-3; D uncertain. This CDR3 is built from 17 residues. The germline CDR1 and CDR2 sequences are KGHDR and SFDVKD. Trimming took off 3 bases at V and 1 base at J, with 16 bases between the two ends. The CDR3 DNA reads as TGTGCCACCAGTGATCCCGTCCAAGTTGGGGGCACAGATACGCAGTATTTT. Amino acids: CATSDPVQVGGTDTQYF.

This clonotype was seen many times. The chain recombines TRBV7-3 with TRBJ2-1; D unclear. CDR3 length equals 15 residues. V was clipped by 0 bases and J by 2 bases, with 8 bases between them. In germline, CDR1 is SGHTA, CDR2 FQGTGA. The CDR3 here is CASSLTAPPYNEQFF. The DNA for the CDR3 is TGTGCCAGCAGCTTAACAGCTCCCCCCTACAATGAGCAGTTCTTC.

This clonotype came up a few times. The chain employs TRBV12-3 or TRBV12-4 and TRBJ2-2; maybe TRBD1 (6 bases). V lost 4 bases to trimming and J lost 1 base, with 13 bases between them. This CDR3 has 16 residues. As DNA, the CDR3 is TGTGCCAGCAGTTCTTACTCCAGGGGGAACACCGGGGAGCTGTTTTTT. It specifies CASSSYSRGNTGELFF.

This clonotype has at least ten counts. V and J are TRBV28 and TRBJ2-3; 9 bases are shared with TRBD2. Germline CDR1 reads MDHEN; CDR2 reads SYDVKM. The J segment lost 0 bases and the V segment lost 2 bases, leaving 9 bases of the junction unmatched. The CDR3 is 18 residues long. The CDR3 is CASSLRSLAGISTDTQYF. CDR3 in DNA: TGTGCCAGCAGTTTAAGGAGTCTAGCGGGGATTAGCACAGATACGCAGTATTTT.

This clonotype appeared a few times. This rearrangement joins TRBV16 to TRBJ1-5, with D possibly being TRBD1 (6 bases). The ends were cut back, 1 base at V and 5 bases at J, with 9 bases in the middle. This CDR3 is built from 14 residues. Germline CDR1 reads KGHSY; CDR2 reads FQNENV. CDR3 amino acids: CASSQYREDQPQHF. The CDR3 DNA sequence: TGTGCCAGCAGCCAATACAGGGAGGATCAGCCCCAGCATTTT. The whole variable domain, filled in from reference TRBV16 and TRBJ1-5, reads GEEVAQTPKHLVRGEGQKAKLYCAPIKGHSYVFWYQQVLKNEFKFLISFQNENVFDETGMPKERFSAKCLPNSPCSLEIQATKLEDSAVYFCASSQYREDQPQHFGDGTRLSIL.

This clonotype was seen many times. The chain has TRBV5-6 and TRBJ2-1; maybe TRBD2 (6 bases). The CDR3 has 14 residues. Trimming left V 2 bases short and J 7 bases short, with 13 bases between. CDR1 is SGHDT and CDR2 is YYEEEE in the germline V gene. The chain's CDR3 is CASSFGLHRNEQFF. CDR3 DNA sequence: TGTGCCAGCAGCTTCGGACTACATCGGAATGAGCAGTTCTTC.

In this sample, this clonotype turned up many times. The V call is TRBV7-2, the J call TRBJ2-1; perhaps TRBD2 as D (7 bases). V was cut by 1 base and J by 9 bases, with 16 bases left in between. This CDR3 has 15 residues. Germline assignment: CDR1 SGHTA and CDR2 FQGNSA. The CDR3 nucleotides read TGTGCCAGCAGCTTAGGGGGGGGGGCGGTTAGTGAGCAGTTCTTC. Translating it yields CASSLGGGAVSEQFF.

This clonotype was counted ten times or more. The J gene is TRBJ2-7, the V gene TRBV20-1, with D possibly being TRBD2 (6 bases). CDR3 length: 10 residues. Germline CDR1 and CDR2: DFQATT and SNEGSKA (reference sequence). V lost 4 bases and J 8 bases, leaving 9 bases between the germline ends. This CDR3 reads CSATTSQQYF. CDR3 DNA: TGCAGTGCTACCACTAGCCAGCAGTACTTC.

At least ten counts were recorded for this clonotype. The CDR3 region has the DNA TGTGCCAGCAGCTTAACGTCGCGGAGAACAGATACGCAGTATTTT. The encoded protein is CASSLTSRRTDTQYF. The V call is TRBV7-6, the J call TRBJ2-3; the D is unclear. The length of the CDR3 is 15 residues. Trimming left V 2 bases short and J 3 bases short, with 12 bases between. Germline CDR1 is SGHVS and CDR2 is FNYEAQ.

This clonotype was seen repeatedly, ten times or more. This chain connects TRBV20-1 to TRBJ1-5, with a tentative D call TRBD1 (5 bases). Germline-derived CDR1 and CDR2 are DFQATT and SNEGSKA (reference sequence). CDR3 length: 13 amino acids. Deletions cut 1 base from V and 5 bases from J, with 9 bases between. The CDR3 sequence is CSARGATDQPQHF. The CDR3 DNA reads TGCAGTGCTAGAGGGGCGACAGATCAGCCCCAGCATTTT.

The V call is TRBV5-1, the J call TRBJ2-2; the D gene is possibly TRBD2 (5 bases). This CDR3 is built from 14 residues. The V gene lost 5 bases and the J gene lost 1 base, with 9 bases spanning the gap. Germline loops: CDR1 SGHRS, CDR2 YFSETQ. CDR3 sequence: CASSPDWNTGELFF. The CDR3 DNA follows: TGCGCCAGCAGTCCGGACTGGAACACCGGGGAGCTGTTTTTT.

The sample holds many counts of this clonotype. This chain links TRBV29-1 with TRBJ2-3; 10 bases are shared with TRBD2. The CDR3 contains 13 residues. Germline CDR1 SQVTM, CDR2 ANQGSEA. V trimming: 7 bases; J trimming: 2 bases; junction bases outside the gene matches: 3. CDR3 sequence reads: CSATSGNTDTQYF. CDR3 in DNA: TGCAGCGCAACTAGCGGGAACACAGATACGCAGTATTTT.

The V gene is TRBV12-3 or TRBV12-4, the J gene TRBJ2-3; D is perhaps TRBD2 (6 bases). CDR3 length equals 16 residues. V was clipped by 6 bases and J by 2 bases, with 18 bases between them. In nucleotides, the CDR3 is TGTGCCAGCAGCTCGGGACGGACTATAACCACAGATACGCAGTATTTT. It yields the protein CASSSGRTITTDTQYF.

Many counts were recorded for this clonotype. For the CDR3, the DNA is TGTGCCTCCGGGAGACAGGGGGGAGAGCAGTACTTC. Translation: CASGRQGGEQYF. The chain links TRBV12-3 or TRBV12-4 to TRBJ2-7, with 9 bases aligning to TRBD1. The trim removed 11 bases at V and 7 bases at J, leaving 9 bases unmatched. CDR3 size: 12 residues.

This clonotype was counted a few times. V is TRBV11-2 and J is TRBJ1-2, with a possible D match to TRBD1 (5 bases). The length of the CDR3 is 12 residues. Looked up from germline, CDR1 is SGHAT and CDR2 is FQNNGV. V lost 6 bases and J 4 bases, leaving 9 bases between the germline ends. This CDR3 reads CASSEGLYGYTF. CDR3 coding DNA: TGTGCCAGCAGTGAGGGGCTCTATGGCTACACCTTC.

This chain uses TRBV6-1 with TRBJ1-4; tentatively, D is TRBD1 (6 bases). V dropped 10 bases and J dropped 7 bases, with 19 bases sitting between them. The CDR3 has 14 amino acids. Germline V lookup: CDR1 MNHNS, CDR2 SASEGT. The CDR3 sequence: CATRRGGGGEKLFF. DNA of the CDR3: TGTGCCACCCGTCGAGGGGGAGGTGGTGAAAAACTGTTTTTT.

The V call is TRBV6-1, the J call TRBJ2-2, with 7 nucleotides matching TRBD2. V lost 11 bases, J lost 0 bases, and 3 bases stayed unmatched. The CDR3 has 13 amino acids. Per germline, CDR1 MNHNS and CDR2 SASEGT. Here the CDR3 reads CALGLANTGELFF. CDR3 sequence (DNA): TGTGCCCTCGGACTAGCGAACACCGGGGAGCTGTTTTTT.

The chain is built from TRBV4-3 and TRBJ2-7; 8 bases line up with TRBD1. Germline V lookup: CDR1 LGHNA, CDR2 YSLEER. The trim removed 0 bases at V and 6 bases at J, leaving 7 bases unmatched. The CDR3 consists of 15 residues. CDR3 loop: CASSQDPGQVLEQYF. CDR3 DNA sequence: TGCGCCAGCAGCCAAGATCCGGGACAGGTCCTCGAGCAGTACTTC.

J is TRBJ2-1 and V is TRBV20-1, with 8 bases fitting TRBD2. This CDR3 comprises 15 residues. With 3 bases clipped from V and 3 bases from J, the junction kept 7 bases outside the gene matches. Germline assignment: CDR1 DFQATT and CDR2 SNEGSKA (reference sequence). In DNA, the CDR3 is TGCAGTGCTAGGAGTCGGGAGGGCCTCTACAATGAGCAGTTCTTC. This sequence encodes CSARSREGLYNEQFF.

V is TRBV25-1 and J is TRBJ1-1, with 10 bases matching TRBD1. V was pared by 4 bases and J by 4 bases, with 6 bases of the junction left unmatched. Germline CDR1 and CDR2: MGHDK and SYGVNS. The length of the CDR3 is 15 residues. As DNA, the CDR3 is TGTGCCAGCAGTGCCCGGGACAGGGGTATCACTGAAGCTTTCTTT. Protein product: CASSARDRGITEAFF. Drawing the rest from reference TRBV25-1 and TRBJ1-1, the complete variable domain is EADIYQTPRYLVIGTGKKITLECSQTMGHDKMYWYQQDPGMELHLIHYSYGVNSTEKGDLSSESTVSRIRTEHFPLTLESARPSHTSQYLCASSARDRGITEAFFGQGTRLTVV.

This clonotype was observed at least ten times. V gene TRBV12-3 or TRBV12-4 combines with J gene TRBJ2-1; 11 nucleotides line up with TRBD2. The CDR3 extends over 15 amino acids. With 7 bases clipped from V and 4 bases from J, the junction kept 6 bases outside the gene matches. Here the CDR3 reads CASTTLAGGYNEQFF. Written as DNA, the CDR3 is TGTGCCAGCACCACATTAGCGGGAGGGTACAATGAGCAGTTCTTC.

This chain joins TRBV15 and TRBJ1-5; D gene ambiguous. The germline CDR1 and CDR2 sequences are LNHNV and YYDKDF (reference sequence). The CDR3 is made up of 12 amino acids. V gave up 5 bases and J gave up 4 bases, with 6 bases separating them. The chain's CDR3 is CATSGNNQPQHF. The CDR3 DNA reads TGTGCCACCAGCGGTAATAATCAGCCCCAGCATTTT. The full variable domain, with the rest looked up from reference TRBV15 and TRBJ1-5, is DAMVIQNPRYQVTQFGKPVTLSCSQTLNHNVMYWYQQKSSQAPKLLFHYYDKDFNNEADTPDNFQSRRPNTSFCFLDIRSPGLGDTAMYLCATSGNNQPQHFGDGTRLSIL.

This clonotype was recorded many times. V is TRBV5-6 and J is TRBJ2-5, with 7 bases lining up with TRBD2. This CDR3 has 17 amino acids. Germline V CDR1 and CDR2: SGHDT, YYEEEE. Trimming cost V 2 bases and J 4 bases; bases outside gene matches: 14. The CDR3 loop reads CASSLYPAGWARETQYF. For the CDR3, the DNA is TGTGCCAGCAGCTTATATCCAGCGGGGTGGGCCCGAGAGACCCAGTACTTC.

The chain couples TRBV5-5 to TRBJ2-7; 11 bases map to TRBD2. The germline V gene has CDR1 SGHKS and CDR2 YYEKEE (reference sequence). J gave up 2 bases and V 7 bases, and 8 bases lay outside the gene matches. The CDR3 covers 15 residues. As DNA, the CDR3 is TGTGCCAGCGGCACTGGACTAGCGGGCGCCTACGAGCAGTACTTC. It translates to CASGTGLAGAYEQYF.

This clonotype showed up just a few times. The J gene is TRBJ2-1, the V gene TRBV7-8; D is uncertain. With 2 bases removed from V and 5 bases from J, the gap between germline ends came to 16 bases. The CDR3 is 16 amino acids. From germline, CDR1 is SGHVS and CDR2 FQNEAQ. CDR3 sequence (DNA): TGTGCCAGCAGCTTACCTGCGACTCAAAATGACAATGAGCAGTTCTTC. It translates to CASSLPATQNDNEQFF.